This T cell receptor (beta chain) derives from a study of T cell responses to AZD1222 COVID-19 vaccine. Study details: Analysis merged second doses at about 4 or about 12 weeks.

The data were produced by immunoSEQ multiplex PCR, yet TCRdb's version contains in-frame clones alone and is incomplete. The data hold 100,000 to 150,000 clones, with 80% to 90% observed a single time. Study-level points and caveats: There were repertoire samples only from the period after the peak T cell response. Regions 160-218 and 743-854 held dominance among vaccine-associated CD4 TCRs, which spanned spike.

Germline V gives CDR1 LNHDA, CDR2 SQIVND (reference sequence). The CDR3 covers 14 residues. Trimming removed 2 bases from V and 7 bases from J, with 11 bases in between. Turning to this clone: Its antigen is not known.

This clonotype originated in an adult in good health. The V gene is TRBV19, the J gene TRBJ2-2, with D unresolved. This specimen was peripheral blood, taken on day 0 of AZD1222 vaccination. The CDR3 DNA is TGTGCCAGTAGTATATCCGGGTGGGACGGGGAGCTGTTTTTT. It yields the protein CASSISGWDGELFF.